This T cell receptor (beta chain) was sequenced during a study of T-cell memory formation after mild COVID-19. About the research overall: In these data, TCR clusters were largely donor specific.

This clonotype was observed once. Its antigen is not known. Study-level findings and limits: Clones contracting over day 15 to 85 were CD4/CD8 balanced, with later expanders leaning CD4+. Clones from the second wave (peaking day 37) had unconfirmed SARS-CoV-2 specificity.

TCRdb called the 5' RACE reads again in MiXCR, with one record for every CDR3 protein. The sample lists approximately 400,000 distinct CDR3 sequences; 18% were seen once. The CDR3 spans 16 residues. V dropped 6 bases and J dropped 1 base, with 13 bases sitting between them. The chain links TRBV12-3 or TRBV12-4 to TRBJ1-6; a weak D match, TRBD1 (6 bases). This receptor was taken from a man aged 18 to 35 who had mild COVID-19 (a few samples of this study predate the infection). Cell type and time point are not known. Sequencing used PBMCs or a T cell subset sorted from them (not recorded which). The CDR3 loop reads CASSPEGGSYNSPLHF. The CDR3 DNA sequence: TGTGCCAGCAGCCCAGAGGGGGGGTCCTATAATTCACCCCTCCACTTT.